The 14 T cell receptor beta chains below come from one sample, sequenced in a study of blood T cell repertoires in COVID-19. Produced via immunoSEQ multiplex PCR; TCRdb's table is partial and in-frame only. Of approximately 220,000 clones detected, under 90% appear once; the ten largest clones hold roughly 4.8%. Sequenced material: PBMCs or T cells enriched from blood (not recorded which). The source is a woman between 45 and 65 years old who had been exposed to COVID-19.

The rearrangement joins TRBV21-1 to TRBJ1-4; TRBD1 reflects the table's D call only, with no check against the DNA. TRBV21-1 is recorded as a pseudogene. This CDR3 is built from 16 residues. In nucleotides, the CDR3 is TGTGCCAGCAGCCGGTCACGGGGACAGGGTAATGAAAAACTGTTTTTT. It encodes CASSRSRGQGNEKLFF.

The V and J genes are TRBV12-5 and TRBJ2-1; D remains ambiguous. Germline CDR1 is LGHNT and CDR2 is FRNRAP. V lost 1 base and J 12 bases, leaving 7 bases between the germline ends. The length of the CDR3 is 11 residues. The CDR3, as DNA: TGTGCTAGTGGTTTGGGCCTAGGGCAGTTCTTC. This sequence encodes CASGLGLGQFF.

V is TRBV7-2 and J is TRBJ2-1, with TRBD1 identical over 9 bases. Germline trimming cut 2 bases from V and 14 bases from J; bases unmatched to any gene: 10. There are 14 residues in the CDR3. In germline, CDR1 is SGHTA, CDR2 FQGNSA. CDR3 sequence: CASSLKWGQGGKFF. Here the CDR3 DNA reads TGTGCCAGCAGCTTAAAGTGGGGACAGGGCGGCAAGTTCTTC.

This clone was found a few times. The chain links TRBV6-2 or TRBV6-3 to TRBJ2-3, with 10 nucleotides matching TRBD2. Germline lookup yields CDR1 MNHEY and CDR2 SVGEGT. The CDR3 contains 17 residues. J lost 2 bases, V lost 2 bases, and 7 bases had no gene match. The CDR3 protein is CASSYTLAGAHTDTQYF. The DNA for the CDR3 is TGTGCCAGCAGTTACACCCTAGCGGGGGCCCACACAGATACGCAGTATTTT.

This chain links TRBV20-1 with TRBJ2-1; a possible D gene is TRBD1 (5 bases). The CDR3 loop spans 16 amino acids. V lost 3 bases and J 3 bases, leaving 18 bases between the germline ends. CDR1 and CDR2 from the germline V gene are DFQATT and SNEGSKA (reference sequence). DNA for the CDR3: TGCAGTGCTAGTGATTTTAGGGGCCCTTTCTACAATGAGCAGTTCTTC. This translates into CSASDFRGPFYNEQFF.

The CDR3 is CASSYYSYEQYF. CDR3 coding DNA: TGTGCCAGCAGTTACTACAGTTACGAGCAGTACTTC. This chain connects TRBV6-2 or TRBV6-3 to TRBJ2-7, with no clear D. The V gene lost 1 base and the J gene lost 4 bases, with 5 bases spanning the gap. Germline values: CDR1 MNHEY, CDR2 SVGEGT. CDR3 length equals 12 residues.

The chain has TRBV7-9 and TRBJ1-1, with D possibly matching TRBD1 (5 bases). CDR3 length: 13 residues. The V end was cut by 5 bases, the J end by 4 bases, with 11 bases between. CDR1 and CDR2 (germline): SEHNR, FQNEAQ (reference sequence). CDR3 sequence reads: CASSPRQITEAFF. The CDR3 DNA is TGTGCCAGCAGCCCGCGACAGATCACTGAAGCTTTCTTT.

The V and J genes are TRBV6-1 and TRBJ1-1, with D maybe TRBD1 (5 bases). The CDR3 spans 13 residues. The germline V gene has CDR1 MNHNS and CDR2 SASEGT. Trimming stripped 3 bases from V and 5 bases from J, with 10 bases between. CDR3 amino acids: CASSDRVGTEAFF. The CDR3 bases are TGTGCCAGCAGTGACAGGGTAGGGACTGAAGCTTTCTTT.

The chain recombines TRBV5-4 with TRBJ2-1, with 8 bases identical to TRBD2. This CDR3 has 15 amino acids. CDR1 and CDR2 (germline): SGHNT, YYREEE (reference sequence). V lost 4 bases to trimming and J lost 0 bases; unmatched junction nucleotides: 3. CDR3 in amino acids: CASSGRGGSYNEQFF. CDR3 DNA: TGTGCCAGCAGCGGACGGGGGGGCTCCTACAATGAGCAGTTCTTC.

The rearrangement uses TRBV21-1 and TRBJ1-3. TRBV21-1 is given as a pseudogene. The length of the CDR3 is 13 residues. The CDR3 loop reads CARGRVTGNTIYF. The CDR3 DNA follows: TGTGCCCGAGGCCGGGTCACTGGAAACACCATATATTTT.

The chain joins TRBV3-1 (or the pseudogene TRBV3-2) to TRBJ1-6, with a weak D call TRBD1 (6 bases). The germline V gene has CDR1 LGHDT and CDR2 YNNKEL (reference sequence). The CDR3 has 18 residues. The V end was cut by 4 bases, the J end by 0 bases, with 16 bases between. CDR3 protein: CASSLIGGGSSYNSPLHF. Here the CDR3 DNA reads TGTGCCAGCAGCCTTATAGGGGGGGGAAGCTCCTATAATTCACCCCTCCACTTT.

The CDR3 here is CASSRDWGTDTQYF. The CDR3 DNA sequence: TGTGCCAGCTCCCGGGACTGGGGCACAGATACGCAGTATTTT. This rearrangement joins TRBV18 to TRBJ2-3; D might be TRBD2 (6 bases). Germline CDR1 is KGHSH and CDR2 is LQKENI. Between the trimmed V and J ends, which lost 6 bases and 1 base, there was a span of 11 bases. The CDR3 has 14 residues.

The chain is built from TRBV29-1 and TRBJ1-3; TRBD1 matches at 11 bases. V lost 3 bases to trimming and J lost 3 bases; unmatched junction nucleotides: 7. This CDR3 is built from 16 residues. Germline-derived CDR1 and CDR2 are SQVTM and ANQGSEA. CDR3 sequence (DNA): TGCAGCGTTGAGGGACAGGGGGGGTTTTTTGGAAACACCATATATTTT. Translation gives CSVEGQGGFFGNTIYF.

This chain joins TRBV5-1 and TRBJ1-2, with 12 bases that match TRBD1. The CDR3 contains 14 residues. Germline V CDR1 and CDR2: SGHRS, YFSETQ. V was pared by 3 bases and J by 4 bases, with 1 base of the junction left unmatched. The CDR3 loop is CASSWGQGAYGYTF. CDR3 coding DNA: TGCGCCAGCAGCTGGGGACAGGGGGCCTATGGCTACACCTTC.